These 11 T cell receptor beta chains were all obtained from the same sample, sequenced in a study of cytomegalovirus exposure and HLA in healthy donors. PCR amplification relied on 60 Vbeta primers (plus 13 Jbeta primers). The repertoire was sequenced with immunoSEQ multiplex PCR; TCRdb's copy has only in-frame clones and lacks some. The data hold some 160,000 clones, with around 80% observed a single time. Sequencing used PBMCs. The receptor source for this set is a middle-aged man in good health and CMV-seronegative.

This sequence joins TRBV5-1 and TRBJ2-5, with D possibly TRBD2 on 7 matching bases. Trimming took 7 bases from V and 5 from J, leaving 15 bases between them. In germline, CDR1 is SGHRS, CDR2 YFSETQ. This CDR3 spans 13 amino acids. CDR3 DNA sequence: TGCGCCAGCGCCCGGGGGGCCTGGGAGACCCAGTACTTC. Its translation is CASARGAWETQYF.

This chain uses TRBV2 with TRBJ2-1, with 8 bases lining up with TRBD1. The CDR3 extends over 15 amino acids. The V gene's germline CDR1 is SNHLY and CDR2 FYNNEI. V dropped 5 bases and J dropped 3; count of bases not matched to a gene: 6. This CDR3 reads CASSPTGGDYNEQFF. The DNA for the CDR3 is TGTGCCAGCAGTCCCACAGGGGGAGACTACAATGAGCAGTTCTTC.

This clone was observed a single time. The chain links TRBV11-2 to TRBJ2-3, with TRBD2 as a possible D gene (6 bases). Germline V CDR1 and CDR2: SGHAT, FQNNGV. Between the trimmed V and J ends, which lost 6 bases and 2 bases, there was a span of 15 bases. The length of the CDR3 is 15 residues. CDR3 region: CASSVTGTVTDTQYF. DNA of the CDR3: TGTGCCAGCAGTGTCACCGGGACTGTCACAGATACGCAGTATTTT.

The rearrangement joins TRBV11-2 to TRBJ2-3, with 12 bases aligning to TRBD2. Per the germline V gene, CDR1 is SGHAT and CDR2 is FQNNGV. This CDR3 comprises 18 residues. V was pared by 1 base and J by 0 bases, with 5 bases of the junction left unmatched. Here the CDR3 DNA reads TGTGCCAGCAGCTTAGTGAGGACTAGCGGGAAGAGCACAGATACGCAGTATTTT. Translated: CASSLVRTSGKSTDTQYF.

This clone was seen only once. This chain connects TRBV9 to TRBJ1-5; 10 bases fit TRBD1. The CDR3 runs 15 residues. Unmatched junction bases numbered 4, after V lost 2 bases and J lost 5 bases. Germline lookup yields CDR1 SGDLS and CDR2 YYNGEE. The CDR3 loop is CASSVGQGFDQPQHF. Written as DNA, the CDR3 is TGTGCCAGCAGCGTGGGACAGGGGTTTGATCAGCCCCAGCATTTT.

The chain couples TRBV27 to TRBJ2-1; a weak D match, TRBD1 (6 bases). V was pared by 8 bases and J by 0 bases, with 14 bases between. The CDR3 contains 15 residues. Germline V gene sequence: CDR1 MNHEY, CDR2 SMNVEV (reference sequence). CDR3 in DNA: TGTGCCAGCGGATACAGGGATTCCTCCTACAATGAGCAGTTCTTC. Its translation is CASGYRDSSYNEQFF.

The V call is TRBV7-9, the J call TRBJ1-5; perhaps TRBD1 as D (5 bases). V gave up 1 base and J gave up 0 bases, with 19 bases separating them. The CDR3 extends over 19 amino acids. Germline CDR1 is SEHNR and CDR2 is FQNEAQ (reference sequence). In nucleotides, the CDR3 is TGTGCCAGCAGCTTAGTAGGGAGGCGGGGGAACTATAGCAATCAGCCCCAGCATTTT. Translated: CASSLVGRRGNYSNQPQHF.

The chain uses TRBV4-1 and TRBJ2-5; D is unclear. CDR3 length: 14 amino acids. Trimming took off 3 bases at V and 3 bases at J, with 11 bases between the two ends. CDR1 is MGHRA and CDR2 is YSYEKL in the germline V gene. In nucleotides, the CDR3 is TGCGCCAGCAGCCAGCAATCTAGAGAAGAGACCCAGTACTTC. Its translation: CASSQQSREETQYF.

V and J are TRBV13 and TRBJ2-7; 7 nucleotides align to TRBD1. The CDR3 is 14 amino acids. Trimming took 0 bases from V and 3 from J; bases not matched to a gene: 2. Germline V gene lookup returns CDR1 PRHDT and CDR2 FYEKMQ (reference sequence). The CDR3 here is CASSLGDRIYEQYF. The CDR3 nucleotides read TGTGCCAGCAGCTTAGGGGACAGGATCTACGAGCAGTACTTC.

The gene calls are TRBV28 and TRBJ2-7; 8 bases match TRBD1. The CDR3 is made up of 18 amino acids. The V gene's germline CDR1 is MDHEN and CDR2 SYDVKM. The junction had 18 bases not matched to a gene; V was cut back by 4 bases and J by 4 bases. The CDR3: CASSSNIRVGTGAYEQYF. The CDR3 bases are TGTGCCAGCAGTTCCAATATTAGGGTGGGGACAGGTGCATACGAGCAGTACTTC.

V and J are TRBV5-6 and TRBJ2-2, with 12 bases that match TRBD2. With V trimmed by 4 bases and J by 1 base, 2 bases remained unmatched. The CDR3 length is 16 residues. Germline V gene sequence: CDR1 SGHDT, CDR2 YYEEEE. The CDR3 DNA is TGTGCCAGCAGCGAGGGACTAGCGGGGAACACCGGGGAGCTGTTTTTT. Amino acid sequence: CASSEGLAGNTGELFF.